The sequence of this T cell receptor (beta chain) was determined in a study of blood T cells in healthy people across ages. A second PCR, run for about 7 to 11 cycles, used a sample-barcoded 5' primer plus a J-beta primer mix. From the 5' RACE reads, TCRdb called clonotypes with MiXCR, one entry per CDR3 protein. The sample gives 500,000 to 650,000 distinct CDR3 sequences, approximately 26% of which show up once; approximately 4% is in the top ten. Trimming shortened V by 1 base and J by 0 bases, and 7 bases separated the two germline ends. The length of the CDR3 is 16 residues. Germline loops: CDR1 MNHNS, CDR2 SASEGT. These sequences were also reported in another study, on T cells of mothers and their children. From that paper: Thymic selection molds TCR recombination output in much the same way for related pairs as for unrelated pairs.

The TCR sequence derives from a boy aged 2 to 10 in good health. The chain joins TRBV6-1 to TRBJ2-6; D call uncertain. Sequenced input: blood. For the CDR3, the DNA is TGTGCCAGCAGTGAAGGGGTTCTCTCTGGGGCCAACGTCCTGACTTTC. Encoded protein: CASSEGVLSGANVLTF.